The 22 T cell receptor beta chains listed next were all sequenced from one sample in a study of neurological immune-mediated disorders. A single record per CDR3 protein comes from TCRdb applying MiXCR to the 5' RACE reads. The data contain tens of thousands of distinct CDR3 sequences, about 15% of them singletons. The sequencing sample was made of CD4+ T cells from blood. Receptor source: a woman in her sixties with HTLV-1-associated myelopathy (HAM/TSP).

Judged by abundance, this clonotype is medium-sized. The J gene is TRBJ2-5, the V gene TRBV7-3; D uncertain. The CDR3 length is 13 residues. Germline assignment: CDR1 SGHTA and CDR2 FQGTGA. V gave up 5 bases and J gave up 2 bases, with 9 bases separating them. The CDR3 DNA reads TGTGCCAGCAGCCCCGACTCGCAAGAGACCCAGTACTTC. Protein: CASSPDSQETQYF.

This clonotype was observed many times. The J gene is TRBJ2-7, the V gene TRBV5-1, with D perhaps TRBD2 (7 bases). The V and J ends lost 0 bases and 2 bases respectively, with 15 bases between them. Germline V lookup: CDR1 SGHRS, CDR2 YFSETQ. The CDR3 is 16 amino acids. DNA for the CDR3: TGCGCCAGCAGCTTGGTGGGGGGGGCCTTACCCTACGAGCAGTACTTC. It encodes CASSLVGGALPYEQYF. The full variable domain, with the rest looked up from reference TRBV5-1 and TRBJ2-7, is KAGVTQTPRYLIKTRGQQVTLSCSPISGHRSVSWYQQTPGQGLQFLFEYFSETQRNKGNFPGRFSGRQFSNSRSEMNVSTLELGDSALYLCASSLVGGALPYEQYFGPGTRLTVT.

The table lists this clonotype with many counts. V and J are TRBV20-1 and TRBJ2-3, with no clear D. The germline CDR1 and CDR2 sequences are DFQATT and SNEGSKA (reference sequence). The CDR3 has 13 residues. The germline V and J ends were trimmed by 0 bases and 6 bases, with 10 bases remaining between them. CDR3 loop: CSARDQSRDTQYF. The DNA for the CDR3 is TGCAGTGCTAGAGACCAGTCACGGGATACGCAGTATTTT.

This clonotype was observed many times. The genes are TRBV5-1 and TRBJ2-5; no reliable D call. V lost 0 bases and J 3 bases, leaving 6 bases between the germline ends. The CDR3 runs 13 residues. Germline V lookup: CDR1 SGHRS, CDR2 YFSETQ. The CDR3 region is CASSLAPEETQYF. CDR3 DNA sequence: TGCGCCAGCAGCTTGGCCCCAGAAGAGACCCAGTACTTC.

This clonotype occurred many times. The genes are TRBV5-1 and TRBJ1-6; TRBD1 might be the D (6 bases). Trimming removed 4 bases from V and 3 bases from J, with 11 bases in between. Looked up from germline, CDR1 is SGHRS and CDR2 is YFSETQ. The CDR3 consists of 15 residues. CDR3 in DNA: TGCGCCAGCAGCCTGCTGGACAGCTATAATTCACCCCTCCACTTT. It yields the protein CASSLLDSYNSPLHF.

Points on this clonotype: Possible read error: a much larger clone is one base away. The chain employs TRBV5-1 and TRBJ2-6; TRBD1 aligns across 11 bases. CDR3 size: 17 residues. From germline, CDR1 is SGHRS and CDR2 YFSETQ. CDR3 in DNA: TGCGCCAGCAGCCCCGGGACAGGGGGAGCTGGGGACAACGTCCTGACTTTC. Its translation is CASSPGTGGAGDNVLTF.

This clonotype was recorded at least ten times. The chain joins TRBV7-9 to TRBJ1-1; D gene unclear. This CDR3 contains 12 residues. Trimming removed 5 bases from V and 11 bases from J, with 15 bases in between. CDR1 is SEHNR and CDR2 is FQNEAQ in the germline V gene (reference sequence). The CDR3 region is CASSLTRMGAFF. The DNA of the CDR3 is TGTGCCAGCAGCCTAACTCGGATGGGCGCTTTCTTT.

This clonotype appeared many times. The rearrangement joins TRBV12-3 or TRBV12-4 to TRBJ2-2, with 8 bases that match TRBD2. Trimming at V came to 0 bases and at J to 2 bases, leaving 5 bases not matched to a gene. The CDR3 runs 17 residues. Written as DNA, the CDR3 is TGTGCCAGCAGTTTAGCGCCGGGAGGGCCCAACACCGGGGAGCTGTTTTTT. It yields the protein CASSLAPGGPNTGELFF.

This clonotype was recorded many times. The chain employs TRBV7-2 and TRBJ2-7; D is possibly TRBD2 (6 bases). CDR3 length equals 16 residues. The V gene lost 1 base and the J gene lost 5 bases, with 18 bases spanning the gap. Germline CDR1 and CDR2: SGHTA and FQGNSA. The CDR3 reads CASSLGGWRGSNEQYF. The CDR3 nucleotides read TGTGCCAGCAGCTTAGGTGGTTGGCGGGGATCTAACGAGCAGTACTTC.

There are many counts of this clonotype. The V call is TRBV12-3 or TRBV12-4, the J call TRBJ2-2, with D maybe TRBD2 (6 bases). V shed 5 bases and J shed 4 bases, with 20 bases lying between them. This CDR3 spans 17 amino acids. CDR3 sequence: CASSRTLAVPSTGELFF. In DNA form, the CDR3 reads TGTGCCAGCAGTCGGACCTTAGCGGTCCCTTCCACCGGGGAGCTGTTTTTT.

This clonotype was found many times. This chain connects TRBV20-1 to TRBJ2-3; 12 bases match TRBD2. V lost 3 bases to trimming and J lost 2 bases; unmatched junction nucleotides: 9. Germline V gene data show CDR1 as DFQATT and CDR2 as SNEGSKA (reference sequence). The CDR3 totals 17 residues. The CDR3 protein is CSASPSGGEGFTDTQYF. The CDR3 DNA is TGCAGTGCTAGTCCTAGCGGGGGGGAGGGGTTCACAGATACGCAGTATTTT.

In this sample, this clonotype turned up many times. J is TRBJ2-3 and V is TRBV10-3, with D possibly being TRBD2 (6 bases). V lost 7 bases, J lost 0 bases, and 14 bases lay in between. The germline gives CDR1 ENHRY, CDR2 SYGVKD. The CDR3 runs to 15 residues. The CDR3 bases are TGTGCCATCAAATATGGGGGGACTAGCACAGATACGCAGTATTTT. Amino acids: CAIKYGGTSTDTQYF.

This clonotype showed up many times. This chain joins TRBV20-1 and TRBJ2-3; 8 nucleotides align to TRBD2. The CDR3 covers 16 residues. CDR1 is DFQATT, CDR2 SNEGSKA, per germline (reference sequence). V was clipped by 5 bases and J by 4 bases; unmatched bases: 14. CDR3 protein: CSAGSAGEGSADTQYF. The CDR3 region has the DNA TGCAGTGCTGGCTCAGCGGGGGAGGGTTCGGCAGATACGCAGTATTTT.

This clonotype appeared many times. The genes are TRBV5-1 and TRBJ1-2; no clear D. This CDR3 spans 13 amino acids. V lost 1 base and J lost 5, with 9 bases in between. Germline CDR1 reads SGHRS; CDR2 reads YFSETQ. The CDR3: CASSLTWPYGYTF. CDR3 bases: TGCGCCAGCAGCTTGACCTGGCCATATGGCTACACCTTC.

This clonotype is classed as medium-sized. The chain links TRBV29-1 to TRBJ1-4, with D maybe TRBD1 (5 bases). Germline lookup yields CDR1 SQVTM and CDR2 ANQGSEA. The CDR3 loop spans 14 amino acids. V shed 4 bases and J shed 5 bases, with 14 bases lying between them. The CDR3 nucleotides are TGCAGCGTTGCCACCGGGACGCTAAATGAAAAACTGTTTTTT. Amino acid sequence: CSVATGTLNEKLFF.

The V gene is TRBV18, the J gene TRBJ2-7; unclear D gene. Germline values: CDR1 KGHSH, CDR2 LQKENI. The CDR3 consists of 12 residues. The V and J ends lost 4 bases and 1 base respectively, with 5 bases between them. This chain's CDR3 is CASSLDSYEQYF. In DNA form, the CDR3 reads TGTGCCAGCTCACTGGATTCCTACGAGCAGTACTTC.

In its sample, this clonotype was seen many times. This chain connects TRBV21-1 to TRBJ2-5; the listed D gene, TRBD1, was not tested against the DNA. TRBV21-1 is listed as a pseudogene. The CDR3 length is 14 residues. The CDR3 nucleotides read TGTGCCAACCATACAGGGGAGTACCAAGAGACCCAGTACTTC. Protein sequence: CANHTGEYQETQYF.

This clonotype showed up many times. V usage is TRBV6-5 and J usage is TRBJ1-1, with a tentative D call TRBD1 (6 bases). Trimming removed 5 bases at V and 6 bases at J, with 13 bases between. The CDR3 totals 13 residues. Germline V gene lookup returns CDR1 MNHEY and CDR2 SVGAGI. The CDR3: CASSQLTGPEAFF. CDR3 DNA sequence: TGTGCCAGCAGTCAGCTTACAGGGCCTGAAGCTTTCTTT.

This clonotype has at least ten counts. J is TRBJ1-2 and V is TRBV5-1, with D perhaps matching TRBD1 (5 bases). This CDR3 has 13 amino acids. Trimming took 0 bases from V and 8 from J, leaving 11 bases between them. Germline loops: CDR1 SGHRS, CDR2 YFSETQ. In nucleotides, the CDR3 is TGCGCCAGCAGCTTGGGGGACCCGGCAGGCTACACCTTC. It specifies CASSLGDPAGYTF.

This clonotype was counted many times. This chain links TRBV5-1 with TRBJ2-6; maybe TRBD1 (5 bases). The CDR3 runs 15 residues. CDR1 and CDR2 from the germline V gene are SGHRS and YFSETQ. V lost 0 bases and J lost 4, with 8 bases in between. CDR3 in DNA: TGCGCCAGCAGCTTGGGTGGGGCCGGGGCCAACGTCCTGACTTTC. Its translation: CASSLGGAGANVLTF.

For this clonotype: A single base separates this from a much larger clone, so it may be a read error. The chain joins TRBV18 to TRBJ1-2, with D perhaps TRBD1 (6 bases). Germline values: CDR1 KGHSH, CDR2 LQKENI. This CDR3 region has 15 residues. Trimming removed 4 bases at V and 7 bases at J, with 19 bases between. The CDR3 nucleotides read TGTGCCAGCTCACAACCGATCAGGGACACTCCTGGCTACACCTTC. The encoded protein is CASSQPIRDTPGYTF. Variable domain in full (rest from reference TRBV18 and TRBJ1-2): NAGVMQNPRHLVRRRGQEARLRCSPMKGHSHVYWYRQLPEEGLKFMVYLQKENIIDESGMPKERFSAEFPKEGPSILRIQQVVRGDSAAYFCASSQPIRDTPGYTFGSGTRLTVV.

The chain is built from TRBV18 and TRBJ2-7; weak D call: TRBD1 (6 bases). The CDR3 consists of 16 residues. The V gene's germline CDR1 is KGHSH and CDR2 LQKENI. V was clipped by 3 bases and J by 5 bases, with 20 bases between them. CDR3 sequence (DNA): TGTGCCAGCTCACCTTCACAGGGAAGAGGGTCGAACGAGCAGTACTTC. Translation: CASSPSQGRGSNEQYF.